The rows below give T cell receptor beta chains drawn from one sample of a study of T cell responses to AZD1222 COVID-19 vaccine. Clones were sequenced by immunoSEQ multiplex PCR, and TCRdb holds only the in-frame ones, with some missing. The sample contains 65,000 to 95,000 clones, more than 75% of which appear only once. Sequenced here: peripheral blood, sampled on day 0 of AZD1222 vaccination. All receptors derive from an adult in good health. Both conserved end residues are trimmed from each CDR3.

V gene: TRBV5-1
J gene: TRBJ2-3
CDR3 protein: ASSRTGGPTDTQY

V gene: TRBV6-5
J gene: TRBJ1-5
CDR3 protein: ASSYQKGAGQPQH

V gene: TRBV30
J gene: TRBJ2-3
CDR3 protein: AWSSDLLVAGALDTQY

V gene: TRBV19
J gene: TRBJ2-1
CDR3 protein: ATVRTGYNEQF

V gene: TRBV5-1
J gene: TRBJ1-4
CDR3 protein: ASSLVQGGEKLF

V gene: TRBV2
J gene: TRBJ2-2
CDR3 protein: ASKGQGQNTGELF

V gene: TRBV3-1/TRBV3-2
J gene: TRBJ1-2
CDR3 protein: ASSRTGVPNYGYT

V gene: TRBV5-1
J gene: TRBJ2-5
CDR3 protein: ASSVGTSGKETQY

V gene: TRBV5-6
J gene: TRBJ2-1
CDR3 protein: ASSLPASGNEQF

V gene: TRBV5-8
J gene: TRBJ1-3
CDR3 protein: ASSFGEGNTIY

V gene: TRBV5-1
J gene: TRBJ2-7
CDR3 protein: ASSRDYSGYEQY

V gene: TRBV7-9
J gene: TRBJ1-1
CDR3 protein: ASSASLTERTEAF

V gene: TRBV5-5
J gene: TRBJ1-2
CDR3 protein: ASGTDNYGYT

V gene: TRBV19
J gene: TRBJ1-5
CDR3 protein: ASRGGAALNQPQH

V gene: TRBV5-4
J gene: TRBJ1-1
CDR3 protein: ASSLWAGGTEAF

V gene: TRBV18
J gene: TRBJ2-2
CDR3 protein: ASSAGALVGELF

V gene: TRBV28
J gene: TRBJ1-5
CDR3 protein: ASKDSNQPQH

V gene: TRBV15
J gene: TRBJ2-5
CDR3 protein: ATSRAGVQETQY

V gene: TRBV7-8
J gene: TRBJ1-1
CDR3 protein: ASSLWGGAF